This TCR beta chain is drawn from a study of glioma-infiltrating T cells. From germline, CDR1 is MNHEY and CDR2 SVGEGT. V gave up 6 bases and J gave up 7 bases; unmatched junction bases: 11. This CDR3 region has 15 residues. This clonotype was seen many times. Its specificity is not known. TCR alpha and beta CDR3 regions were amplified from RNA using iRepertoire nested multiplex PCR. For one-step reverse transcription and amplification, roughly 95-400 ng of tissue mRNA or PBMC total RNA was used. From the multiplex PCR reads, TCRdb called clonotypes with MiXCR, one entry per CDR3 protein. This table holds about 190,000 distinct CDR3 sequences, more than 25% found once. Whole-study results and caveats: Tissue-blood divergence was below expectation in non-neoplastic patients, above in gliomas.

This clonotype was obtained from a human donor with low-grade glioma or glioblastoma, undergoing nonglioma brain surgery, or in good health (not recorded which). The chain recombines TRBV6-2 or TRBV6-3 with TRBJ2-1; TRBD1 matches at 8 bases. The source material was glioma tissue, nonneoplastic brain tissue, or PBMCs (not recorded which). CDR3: CASRDRTGWWNEQFF. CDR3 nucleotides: TGTGCCAGCAGGGACCGGACAGGGTGGTGGAATGAGCAGTTCTTC.